A single sample is the source of the 32 T cell receptor beta chains below, sequenced in a study of T cell changes during pregnancy in multiple sclerosis. The assay was immunoSEQ multiplex PCR, and TCRdb's table has in-frame clones only and misses some. This sample has approximately 46,000 clones, with 80% to 95% found just once. The sequencing used CD8+ T cells from peripheral blood mononuclear cells, collected in the second trimester of pregnancy. The receptors derive from a female donor with multiple sclerosis, enrolled in a pregnancy study.

The chain couples TRBV7-3 to TRBJ2-1, with 8 bases aligning to TRBD2. The trim removed 4 bases at V and 2 bases at J, leaving 7 bases unmatched. Germline V gives CDR1 SGHTA, CDR2 FQGTGA. The CDR3 length is 16 residues. The CDR3, as DNA: TGTGCCAGCAGCTCCCGCGGGGGGCCACCCTACAATGAGCAGTTCTTC. It specifies CASSSRGGPPYNEQFF.

This chain links TRBV9 with TRBJ1-3; D is possibly TRBD1 (6 bases). The CDR3 sequence is 16 residues long. CDR1 is SGDLS and CDR2 is YYNGEE in the germline V gene. V lost 4 bases, J lost 6 bases, and 20 bases lay in between. CDR3 in DNA: TGTGCCAGCAGCCTGCGAGCTGGGGGCGAGTTAAACACCATATATTTT. This translates into CASSLRAGGELNTIYF.

The V call is TRBV27, the J call TRBJ2-7; maybe TRBD2 (6 bases). V was clipped by 5 bases and J by 2 bases, with 13 bases between them. Germline CDR1 reads MNHEY; CDR2 reads SMNVEV (reference sequence). The CDR3 totals 14 residues. CDR3 DNA sequence: TGTGCCAGCAGTCTCGGGACTGGAGCCTACGAGCAGTACTTC. It codes for CASSLGTGAYEQYF.

The chain combines TRBV5-4 with TRBJ1-2; 7 bases fit TRBD1. CDR1 and CDR2 from the germline V gene are SGHNT and YYREEE (reference sequence). V lost 4 bases and J lost 8; bases outside the gene matches: 14. This CDR3 has 15 amino acids. As DNA, the CDR3 is TGTGCCAGCAGCCCCCAGACAGGGCCTCCTCCAGGCTACACCTTC. Residues: CASSPQTGPPPGYTF.

This chain uses TRBV4-3 with TRBJ1-5; D unresolved. Germline assignment: CDR1 LGHNA and CDR2 YSLEER. This CDR3 contains 15 residues. V shed 0 bases and J shed 5 bases, with 11 bases lying between them. For the CDR3, the DNA is TGCGCCAGCAGCCAAGATTTGAGACACCATCAGCCCCAGCATTTT. It encodes CASSQDLRHHQPQHF.

The chain joins TRBV7-6 to TRBJ2-3, with D hard to call. V gave up 1 base and J gave up 1 base, with 6 bases separating them. The CDR3 length is 14 residues. The germline gives CDR1 SGHVS, CDR2 FNYEAQ. This CDR3 is CASSLDFGTDTQYF. In nucleotides, the CDR3 is TGTGCCAGCAGCTTAGACTTCGGCACAGATACGCAGTATTTT.

V usage is TRBV27 and J usage is TRBJ2-7; 7 bases are shared with TRBD1. CDR3 length: 16 residues. V gave up 6 bases and J gave up 3 bases; unmatched junction bases: 14. Germline CDR1 reads MNHEY; CDR2 reads SMNVEV (reference sequence). CDR3 in amino acids: CASSLSGTVRFYEQYF. DNA of the CDR3: TGTGCCAGCAGCCTCTCCGGGACAGTGCGTTTCTACGAGCAGTACTTC.

The rearrangement uses TRBV7-9 and TRBJ1-6; TRBD1 aligns across 7 bases. V was clipped by 5 bases and J by 6 bases; unmatched bases: 4. The length of the CDR3 is 14 residues. CDR1 and CDR2 from the germline V gene are SEHNR and FQNEAQ (reference sequence). The CDR3 reads CASSRDSSNSPLHF. The CDR3 DNA follows: TGTGCCAGCAGCCGGGACAGCTCTAATTCACCCCTCCACTTT.

The chain combines TRBV9 with TRBJ1-2; D remains unclear. Trimming shortened V by 4 bases and J by 5 bases, and 9 bases separated the two germline ends. The germline V gene has CDR1 SGDLS and CDR2 YYNGEE. The CDR3 covers 12 residues. The CDR3 DNA sequence: TGTGCCAGCAGCCCGTCTCTGTATGGCTACACCTTC. Protein: CASSPSLYGYTF.

The chain combines TRBV5-4 with TRBJ1-4; 8 bases map to TRBD1. The CDR3 consists of 15 residues. In germline, CDR1 is SGHNT, CDR2 YYREEE (reference sequence). The trim removed 3 bases at V and 8 bases at J, leaving 9 bases unmatched. This CDR3 reads CASSSPTGAEEKLFF. In DNA form, the CDR3 reads TGTGCCAGCAGCTCTCCGACAGGGGCGGAGGAAAAACTGTTTTTT.

J is TRBJ2-1 and V is TRBV13; 10 nucleotides align to TRBD2. With V trimmed by 1 base and J by 8 bases, 23 bases remained unmatched. The CDR3 covers 21 residues. The germline gives CDR1 PRHDT, CDR2 FYEKMQ (reference sequence). This CDR3 is CASSLARASGGAPHVRDEQFF. DNA of the CDR3: TGTGCCAGCAGCTTAGCCCGGGCTAGCGGGGGCGCCCCACACGTCCGAGATGAGCAGTTCTTC.

This chain connects TRBV19 to TRBJ1-1, with D perhaps matching TRBD1 (6 bases). The germline CDR1 and CDR2 sequences are LNHDA and SQIVND (reference sequence). The CDR3 loop spans 13 amino acids. Trimming removed 9 bases from V and 0 bases from J, with 11 bases in between. CDR3 protein: CASNQGLNTEAFF. As DNA, the CDR3 is TGTGCCAGCAACCAGGGGCTGAACACTGAAGCTTTCTTT.

The J gene is TRBJ2-7, the V gene TRBV7-9; 8 bases match TRBD1. The CDR3 is made up of 13 amino acids. Germline V gene sequence: CDR1 SEHNR, CDR2 FQNEAQ (reference sequence). The junction had 4 bases not matched to a gene; V was cut back by 6 bases and J by 3 bases. The CDR3 is CASSWDRSYEQYF. CDR3 DNA sequence: TGTGCCAGCAGTTGGGACAGGAGCTACGAGCAGTACTTC.

The chain links TRBV7-2 to TRBJ1-1; D remains ambiguous. The CDR3 totals 13 residues. V shed 5 bases and J shed 0 bases, with 7 bases lying between them. CDR1 is SGHTA and CDR2 is FQGNSA in the germline V gene. The chain's CDR3 is CASSEGLNTEAFF. CDR3 coding DNA: TGTGCCAGCAGCGAGGGCCTGAACACTGAAGCTTTCTTT.

This clone is termed medium-sized. V and J are TRBV7-2 and TRBJ2-5, with 7 bases identical to TRBD2. V lost 2 bases, J lost 5 bases, and 2 bases stayed unmatched. The CDR3 runs to 13 residues. Per germline, CDR1 SGHTA and CDR2 FQGNSA. In DNA form, the CDR3 reads TGTGCCAGCAGCTTATGGGGGGGGGAGACCCAGTACTTC. Amino acid sequence: CASSLWGGETQYF.

The V and J genes are TRBV5-5 and TRBJ1-4; 11 bases agree with TRBD1. CDR3 length equals 15 residues. Germline CDR1 reads SGHKS; CDR2 reads YYEKEE (reference sequence). J lost 6 bases, V lost 4 bases, and 5 bases had no gene match. CDR3 DNA sequence: TGTGCCAGCAGCCCCAAGGACAGGGGGCATGAAAAACTGTTTTTT. This codes for CASSPKDRGHEKLFF.

This chain links TRBV13 with TRBJ2-3; D is undetermined. The CDR3 extends over 13 amino acids. Germline V gene data show CDR1 as PRHDT and CDR2 as FYEKMQ (reference sequence). With 0 bases removed from V and 3 bases from J, the gap between germline ends came to 4 bases. CDR3 DNA sequence: TGTGCCAGCAGCTTAGGACTGACAGATACGCAGTATTTT. Protein: CASSLGLTDTQYF. Using reference TRBV13 and TRBJ2-3 for the parts outside the CDR3, the full variable domain is AAGVIQSPRHLIKEKRETATLKCYPIPRHDTVYWYQQGPGQDPQFLISFYEKMQSDKGSIPDRFSAQQFSDYHSELNMSSLELGDSALYFCASSLGLTDTQYFGPGTRLTVL.

The chain uses TRBV19 and TRBJ2-1; 10 bases map to TRBD1. The CDR3 runs 15 residues. V was clipped by 9 bases and J by 3 bases; unmatched bases: 8. CDR1 and CDR2 from the germline V gene are LNHDA and SQIVND (reference sequence). CDR3 sequence: CASSPGTGVYNEQFF. DNA for the CDR3: TGTGCCAGCTCTCCCGGGACAGGGGTCTACAATGAGCAGTTCTTC.

This clone was observed a few times. The chain is built from TRBV10-3 and TRBJ2-3; 10 nucleotides line up with TRBD1. The CDR3 has 17 residues. With 0 bases clipped from V and 2 bases from J, the junction kept 5 bases outside the gene matches. Germline V CDR1 and CDR2: ENHRY, SYGVKD. CDR3: CAISESPGTGVTDTQYF. In nucleotides, the CDR3 is TGTGCCATCAGTGAGTCCCCCGGGACAGGGGTCACAGATACGCAGTATTTT.

The rearrangement uses TRBV7-6 and TRBJ2-3, with 8 positions matching TRBD1. Trimming took 4 bases from V and 0 from J; bases not matched to a gene: 3. The CDR3 has 15 residues. The germline CDR1 and CDR2 sequences are SGHVS and FNYEAQ. CDR3 in amino acids: CASSSNRGSTDTQYF. In nucleotides, the CDR3 is TGTGCCAGCAGCTCGAACAGGGGGAGCACAGATACGCAGTATTTT.

The CDR3 bases are TGTGCCAGTGAGCGGGGTGGCGAGCAGTTCTTC. As protein: CASERGGEQFF. This sequence joins TRBV9 and TRBJ2-1; TRBD2 agrees at 7 bases. With V trimmed by 8 bases and J by 10 bases, 6 bases remained unmatched. This CDR3 comprises 11 residues. The germline gives CDR1 SGDLS, CDR2 YYNGEE.

The CDR3 is CAISAGLAGGDRTDTQYF. The DNA for the CDR3 is TGTGCCATCAGTGCGGGACTAGCGGGGGGAGATAGAACAGATACGCAGTATTTT. The chain has TRBV10-3 and TRBJ2-3; 15 bases map to TRBD2. In germline, CDR1 is ENHRY, CDR2 SYGVKD. Trimming cost V 4 bases and J 3 bases; bases outside gene matches: 8. This CDR3 spans 18 amino acids.

V and J are TRBV7-3 and TRBJ1-2; D perhaps matches TRBD1 (5 bases). V shed 1 base and J shed 4 bases, with 13 bases lying between them. Germline V CDR1 and CDR2: SGHTA, FQGTGA. The CDR3 loop spans 15 amino acids. CDR3 protein: CASSLNVQGGYGYTF. CDR3 DNA sequence: TGTGCCAGCAGCTTAAACGTGCAGGGCGGCTATGGCTACACCTTC.

This clone showed up just once. The chain employs TRBV7-2 and TRBJ2-3; D perhaps matches TRBD2 (5 bases). The CDR3 extends over 18 amino acids. Trimming left V 6 bases short and J 2 bases short, with 24 bases between. Germline CDR1 is SGHTA and CDR2 is FQGNSA. The CDR3: CASRAPSTRAEDTDTQYF. Written as DNA, the CDR3 is TGTGCCAGCAGGGCCCCTTCAACGAGGGCGGAGGACACAGATACGCAGTATTTT.

The chain employs TRBV15 and TRBJ2-7, with D maybe TRBD1 (5 bases). Germline assignment: CDR1 LNHNV and CDR2 YYDKDF (reference sequence). V was shortened by 5 bases and J by 3 bases, with 11 bases between the two germline ends. The CDR3 consists of 13 residues. The chain's CDR3 is CATSRTRFYEQYF. The CDR3 nucleotides are TGTGCCACCAGCCGGACAAGATTCTACGAGCAGTACTTC.

This clone was recorded only once. The J gene is TRBJ2-1, the V gene TRBV27, with TRBD2 matching 8 bases. The CDR3 contains 13 residues. Germline assignment: CDR1 MNHEY and CDR2 SMNVEV (reference sequence). With V trimmed by 5 bases and J by 7 bases, 4 bases remained unmatched. In DNA, the CDR3 is TGTGCCAGCAGTGCGGGGGGCCTTAATGAGCAGTTCTTC. Translated: CASSAGGLNEQFF.

This rearrangement joins TRBV25-1 to TRBJ1-1; unclear D gene. The length of the CDR3 is 15 residues. CDR1 is MGHDK and CDR2 is SYGVNS in the germline V gene. Trimming removed 6 bases at V and 4 bases at J, with 18 bases between. CDR3 protein: CASRENTGGITEAFF. CDR3 in DNA: TGTGCCAGCAGAGAAAACACCGGAGGTATCACTGAAGCTTTCTTT.

The chain links TRBV4-2 to TRBJ2-1; 7 positions agree with TRBD2. CDR3 length equals 15 residues. Trimming cost V 1 base and J 8 bases; bases outside gene matches: 8. Germline V gene lookup returns CDR1 LGHNA and CDR2 YNFKEQ. The CDR3 protein is CASSQGLARSYEQFF. The CDR3 nucleotides read TGTGCCAGCAGCCAAGGACTAGCTAGGAGTTATGAGCAGTTCTTC.

CDR3 region: CASSLGLAGGLGTGELFF. In DNA form, the CDR3 reads TGTGCCAGCAGCCTGGGACTAGCGGGGGGGCTTGGCACCGGGGAGCTGTTTTTT. The V gene is TRBV13, the J gene TRBJ2-2; 16 bases align to TRBD2. Unmatched junction bases numbered 7, after V lost 5 bases and J lost 4 bases. This CDR3 contains 18 residues. Germline assignment: CDR1 PRHDT and CDR2 FYEKMQ (reference sequence).

The rearrangement links TRBV7-9 to TRBJ1-1; maybe TRBD1 (5 bases). CDR1 is SEHNR and CDR2 is FQNEAQ in the germline V gene (reference sequence). With 3 bases removed from V and 5 bases from J, the gap between germline ends came to 13 bases. There are 14 residues in the CDR3. The CDR3 loop reads CASSFEQDWTEAFF. CDR3 in DNA: TGTGCCAGCAGCTTCGAACAGGATTGGACTGAAGCTTTCTTT.

This chain connects TRBV27 to TRBJ2-1; possible D gene TRBD1, 6 bases. CDR3 length: 15 residues. CDR1 is MNHEY and CDR2 is SMNVEV in the germline V gene (reference sequence). V was cut by 3 bases and J by 0 bases, with 9 bases left in between. The CDR3 coding sequence is TGTGCCAGCAGTTTCGACAGGAGCTCCTACAATGAGCAGTTCTTC. It specifies CASSFDRSSYNEQFF.

The chain couples TRBV2 to TRBJ1-2; D is ambiguous. The germline V and J ends were trimmed by 2 bases and 2 bases, with 6 bases remaining between them. Germline V gene lookup returns CDR1 SNHLY and CDR2 FYNNEI. This CDR3 contains 13 residues. The CDR3 coding sequence is TGTGCCAGCAGTGAATCCCAGAACTATGGCTACACCTTC. Translating it yields CASSESQNYGYTF.